Listed below are T cell receptor beta chains from one sample, sequenced in a study of identical twins. TCRdb reprocessed the 5' RACE reads via MiXCR and lists one record per CDR3 protein. The sample records 400,000 to 500,000 distinct CDR3 sequences, less than 20% being singletons. The sequencing input was naive T cells sorted from blood. The receptors shown here come from a man aged 45 to 65 in good health. CDR3s include the opening cysteine and the closing phenylalanine or tryptophan. Fields, in order: J gene, V gene, D gene, clone size, CDR3 DNA, CDR3 protein. The D gene is left open where the match is weak. Where a row states a size, it is once, few, many or the class of an expanded clone; other rows omit it.

>TRBJ2-3|TRBV20-1|TRBD2|-
TGCAGTGCTAGTCCTAGCGGGCGAACAGATACGCAGTATTTT
CSASPSGRTDTQYF
>TRBJ1-4|TRBV11-2|-|few
TGTGCCAGCAGCTTAGATCGAGGGTTGCTGTTTTTT
CASSLDRGLLFF
>TRBJ2-3|TRBV20-1|TRBD1|many
TGCAGTGCTAGAGGACAGGGGAGCACAGATACGCAGTATTTT
CSARGQGSTDTQYF
>TRBJ2-2|TRBV20-1|TRBD2|-
TGCAGTGCTAGAGACGGCGGGAGTCGATCCGGGGAGCTGTTTTTT
CSARDGGSRSGELFF
>TRBJ2-1|TRBV7-6|TRBD2|many
TGTGCCAGCAGCTTAGCGGTAGCGGGGGCCTCCTACAATGAGCAGTTCTTC
CASSLAVAGASYNEQFF
>TRBJ2-1|TRBV7-2|-|-
TGTGCCAGCAGCTTAGACAGGGATGGTGAGCAGTTCTTC
CASSLDRDGEQFF
>TRBJ2-3|TRBV12-3/TRBV12-4|-|many
TGTGCCAGCAGCCGGGGGGACAGGTCCACAGATACGCAGTATTTT
CASSRGDRSTDTQYF
>TRBJ2-1|TRBV24-1|-|-
TGTGCCACCAGTGATCCCACCGGGACACTCTACAATGAGCAGTTCTTC
CATSDPTGTLYNEQFF
>TRBJ1-2|TRBV12-3/TRBV12-4|-|few
TGTGCCAGCACCGTTTCCTCGGGAAGGGGCGGCTACACCTTC
CASTVSSGRGGYTF
>TRBJ2-3|TRBV7-6|-|-
TGTGCCAGCAGCTTACAGGCCAGGGGCACGGATACGCAGTATTTT
CASSLQARGTDTQYF
>TRBJ2-1|TRBV28|-|many
TGTGCCAGCAGTTTGAGTCAAAACAATGAGCAGTTCTTC
CASSLSQNNEQFF
>TRBJ2-2|TRBV6-1|TRBD1|-
TGTGCCAGCAGCCCCGGGACAGGGGTGTCCGGGGAGCTGTTTTTT
CASSPGTGVSGELFF
>TRBJ2-3|TRBV27|TRBD2|once
TGTGCCAGCAGGGAGGGAGGGAGGACAGATACGCAGTATTTT
CASREGGRTDTQYF
>TRBJ2-7|TRBV20-1|-|-
TGCAGTGCAACCCCTGGGGGAGGCGAGCAGTACTTC
CSATPGGGEQYF
>TRBJ1-3|TRBV7-9|-|many
TGTGCCAGCATAAACCCAGGGCCCTCTGGAAACACCATATATTTT
CASINPGPSGNTIYF
>TRBJ2-7|TRBV2|-|many
TGTGCCAGCAGTGAGACCCGCGGTAGCTCCTACGAGCAGTACTTC
CASSETRGSSYEQYF
>TRBJ1-2|TRBV5-1|TRBD1|-
TGCGCCAGCAGCACCGACAGGGACTATGGCTACACCTTC
CASSTDRDYGYTF
>TRBJ2-3|TRBV4-3|-|-
TGCGCCAGCAGCCAAGACGCTGGAACGGGGGATACGCAGTATTTT
CASSQDAGTGDTQYF
>TRBJ2-1|TRBV7-9|-|-
TGTGCCAGCAGCAAACGACTAGGTTTTCGCAATGAGCAGTTCTTC
CASSKRLGFRNEQFF